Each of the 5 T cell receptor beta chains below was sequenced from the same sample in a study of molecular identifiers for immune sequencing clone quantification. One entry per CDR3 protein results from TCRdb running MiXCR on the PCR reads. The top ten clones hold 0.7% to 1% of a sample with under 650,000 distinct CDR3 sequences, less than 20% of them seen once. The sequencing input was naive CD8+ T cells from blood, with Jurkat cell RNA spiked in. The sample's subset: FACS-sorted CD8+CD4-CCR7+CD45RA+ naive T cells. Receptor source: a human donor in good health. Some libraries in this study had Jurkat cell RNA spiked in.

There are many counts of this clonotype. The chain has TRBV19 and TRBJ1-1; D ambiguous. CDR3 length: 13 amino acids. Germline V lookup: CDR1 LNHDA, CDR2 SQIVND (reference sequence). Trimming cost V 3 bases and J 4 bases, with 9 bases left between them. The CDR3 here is CASSISGTTEAFF. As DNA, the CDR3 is TGTGCCAGTAGTATTTCGGGAACCACTGAAGCTTTCTTT.

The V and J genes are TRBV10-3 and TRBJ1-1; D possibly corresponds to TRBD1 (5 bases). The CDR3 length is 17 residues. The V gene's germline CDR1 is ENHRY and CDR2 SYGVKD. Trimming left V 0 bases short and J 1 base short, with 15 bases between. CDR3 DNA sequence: TGTGCCATCAGTGAGTCGTTTCTACAGGCCACGAACACTGAAGCTTTCTTT. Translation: CAISESFLQATNTEAFF.

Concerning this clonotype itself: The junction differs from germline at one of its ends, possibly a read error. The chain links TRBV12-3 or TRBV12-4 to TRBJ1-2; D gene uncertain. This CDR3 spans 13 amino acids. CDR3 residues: CASSHLINSGYTF. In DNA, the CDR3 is TGTGCCAGCAGTCATCTGATTAACTCTGGCTACACCTTC.

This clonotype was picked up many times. CDR3 nucleotide sequence: TGTGCCAGCAGTTTAGGGGGGGCTATTGGTGAAAAACTGTTTTTT. Translating it yields CASSLGGAIGEKLFF. The gene calls are TRBV12-3 or TRBV12-4 and TRBJ1-4; maybe TRBD1 (6 bases). The CDR3 is 15 amino acids. With 1 base removed from V and 7 bases from J, the gap between germline ends came to 13 bases.

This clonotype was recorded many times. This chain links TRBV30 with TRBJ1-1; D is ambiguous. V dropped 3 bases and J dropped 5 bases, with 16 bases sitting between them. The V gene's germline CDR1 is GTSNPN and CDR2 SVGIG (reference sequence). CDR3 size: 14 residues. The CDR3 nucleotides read TGTGCCTGGAGCCGCAAAGGACCGGGAACTGAAGCTTTCTTT. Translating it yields CAWSRKGPGTEAFF.